This T cell receptor (beta chain) was sequenced for a study of T-cell reconstitution after alpha-beta-depleted transplantation in children. The length of the CDR3 is 16 residues. Germline V lookup: CDR1 LGHNA, CDR2 YSLEER. V lost 4 bases, J lost 0 bases, and 15 bases lay in between. A TCRbeta library incorporating unique molecular identifiers was prepared. TCRdb used MiXCR to reprocess the PCR reads, holding one entry per CDR3 protein. Seen here are fewer than 400,000 distinct CDR3 sequences, roughly 21% observed once, and the top ten hold around 3.9%. There are many counts of this clonotype. The source is a human donor who donated a stem cell graft to a child with acute myeloid leukemia. The gene calls are TRBV4-3 and TRBJ1-1; D remains unclear. The sequences come from PBMCs from the stem cell graft donor, collected from the stem cell graft. The CDR3 DNA reads TGCGCCAGCAGCCTAGTCCTTACTCTCATGAACACTGAAGCTTTCTTT. This gives the protein CASSLVLTLMNTEAFF.